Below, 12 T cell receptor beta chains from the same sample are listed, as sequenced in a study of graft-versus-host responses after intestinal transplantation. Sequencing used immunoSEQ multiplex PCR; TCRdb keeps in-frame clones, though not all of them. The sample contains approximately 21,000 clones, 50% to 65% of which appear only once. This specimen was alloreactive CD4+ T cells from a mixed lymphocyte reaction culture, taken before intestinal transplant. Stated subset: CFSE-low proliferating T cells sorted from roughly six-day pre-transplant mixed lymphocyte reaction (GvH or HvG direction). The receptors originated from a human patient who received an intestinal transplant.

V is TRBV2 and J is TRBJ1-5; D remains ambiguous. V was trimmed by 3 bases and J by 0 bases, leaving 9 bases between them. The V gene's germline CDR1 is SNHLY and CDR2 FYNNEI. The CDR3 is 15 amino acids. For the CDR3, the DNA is TGTGCCAGCAGTGATGTCAGTTATAGCAATCAGCCCCAGCATTTT. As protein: CASSDVSYSNQPQHF.

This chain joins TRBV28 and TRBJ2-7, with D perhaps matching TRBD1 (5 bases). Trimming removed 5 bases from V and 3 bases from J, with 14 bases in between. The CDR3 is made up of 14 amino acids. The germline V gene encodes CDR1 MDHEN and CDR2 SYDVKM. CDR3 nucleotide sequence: TGTGCCAGCAGTCCATTAGGTGACAGCTACGAGCAGTACTTC. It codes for CASSPLGDSYEQYF.

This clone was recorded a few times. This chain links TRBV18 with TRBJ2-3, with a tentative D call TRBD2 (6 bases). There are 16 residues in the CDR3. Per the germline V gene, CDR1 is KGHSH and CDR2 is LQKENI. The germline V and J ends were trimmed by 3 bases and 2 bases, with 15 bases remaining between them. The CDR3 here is CASSPETSLFTDTQYF. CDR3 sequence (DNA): TGTGCCAGCTCACCTGAGACTAGTCTATTCACAGATACGCAGTATTTT.

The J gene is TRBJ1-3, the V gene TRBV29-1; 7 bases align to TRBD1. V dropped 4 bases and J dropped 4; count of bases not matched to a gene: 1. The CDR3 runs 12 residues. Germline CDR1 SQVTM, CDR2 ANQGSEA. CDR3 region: CSVAQGGNTIYF. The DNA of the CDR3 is TGCAGCGTTGCACAGGGGGGAAACACCATATATTTT. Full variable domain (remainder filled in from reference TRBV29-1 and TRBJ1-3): SAVISQKPSRDICQRGTSLTIQCQVDSQVTMMFWYRQQPGQSLTLIATANQGSEATYESGFVIDKFPISRPNLTFSTLTVSNMSPEDSSIYLCSVAQGGNTIYFGEGSWLTVV.

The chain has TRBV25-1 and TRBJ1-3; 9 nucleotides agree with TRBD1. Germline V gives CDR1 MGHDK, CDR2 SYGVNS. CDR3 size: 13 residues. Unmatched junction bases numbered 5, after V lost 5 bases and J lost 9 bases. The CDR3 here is CASSTGGLGTIYF. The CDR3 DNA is TGTGCCAGCAGTACAGGGGGCCTAGGCACCATATATTTT.

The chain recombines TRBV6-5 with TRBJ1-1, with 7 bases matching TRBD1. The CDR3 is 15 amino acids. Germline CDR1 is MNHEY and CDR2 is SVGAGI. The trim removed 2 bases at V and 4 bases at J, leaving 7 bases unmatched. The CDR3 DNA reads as TGTGCCAGCAGTTACCTACCGGGACAGAGCACTGAAGCTTTCTTT. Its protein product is CASSYLPGQSTEAFF.

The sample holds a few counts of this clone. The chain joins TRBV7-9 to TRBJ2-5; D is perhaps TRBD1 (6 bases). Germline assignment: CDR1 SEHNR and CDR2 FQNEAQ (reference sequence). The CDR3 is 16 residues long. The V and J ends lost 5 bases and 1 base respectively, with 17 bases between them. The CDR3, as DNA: TGTGCCAGCAGCCCCTTGACAGGCCTCCCCCAAGAGACCCAGTACTTC. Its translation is CASSPLTGLPQETQYF.

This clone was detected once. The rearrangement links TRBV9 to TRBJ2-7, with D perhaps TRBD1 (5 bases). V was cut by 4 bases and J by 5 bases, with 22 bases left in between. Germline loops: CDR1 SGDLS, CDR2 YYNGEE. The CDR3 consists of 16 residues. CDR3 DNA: TGTGCCAGCAGCCCACAGTTGGGCAGGGTAAAAGACGAGCAGTACTTC. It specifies CASSPQLGRVKDEQYF.

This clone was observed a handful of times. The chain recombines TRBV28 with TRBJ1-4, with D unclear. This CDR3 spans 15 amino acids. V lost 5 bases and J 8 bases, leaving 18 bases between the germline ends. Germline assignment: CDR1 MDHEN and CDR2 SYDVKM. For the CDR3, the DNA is TGTGCCAGCAGTCCTGAGAGTCCGGCCAGGGAAAAACTGTTTTTT. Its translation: CASSPESPAREKLFF. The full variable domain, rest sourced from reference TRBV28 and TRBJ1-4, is DVKVTQSSRYLVKRTGEKVFLECVQDMDHENMFWYRQDPGLGLRLIYFSYDVKMKEKGDIPEGYSVSREKKERFSLILESASTNQTSMYLCASSPESPAREKLFFGSGTQLSVL.

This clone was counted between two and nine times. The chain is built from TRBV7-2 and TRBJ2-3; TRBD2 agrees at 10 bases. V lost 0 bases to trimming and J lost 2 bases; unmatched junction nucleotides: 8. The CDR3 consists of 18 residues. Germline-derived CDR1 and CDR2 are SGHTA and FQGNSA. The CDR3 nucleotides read TGTGCCAGCAGCTTAGCTTTTCTAGCGGGGGCCCACACAGATACGCAGTATTTT. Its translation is CASSLAFLAGAHTDTQYF. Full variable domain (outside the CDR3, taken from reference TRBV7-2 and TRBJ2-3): GAGVSQSPSNKVTEKGKDVELRCDPISGHTALYWYRQSLGQGLEFLIYFQGNSAPDKSGLPSDRFSAERTGGSVSTLTIQRTQQEDSAVYLCASSLAFLAGAHTDTQYFGPGTRLTVL.

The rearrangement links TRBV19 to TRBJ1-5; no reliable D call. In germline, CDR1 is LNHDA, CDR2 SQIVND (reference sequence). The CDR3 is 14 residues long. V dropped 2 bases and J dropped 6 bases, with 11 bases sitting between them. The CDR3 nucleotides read TGTGCCAGTAGTATAACCCCCGGCGGTCAGCCCCAGCATTTT. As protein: CASSITPGGQPQHF.

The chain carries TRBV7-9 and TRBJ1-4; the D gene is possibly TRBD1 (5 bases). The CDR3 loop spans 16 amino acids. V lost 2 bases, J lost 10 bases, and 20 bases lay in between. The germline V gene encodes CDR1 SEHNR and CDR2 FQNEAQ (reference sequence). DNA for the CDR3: TGTGCCAGCAGCTTACTCGGGGGAGATCCCACCCCAAAACTGTTTTTT. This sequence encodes CASSLLGGDPTPKLFF.